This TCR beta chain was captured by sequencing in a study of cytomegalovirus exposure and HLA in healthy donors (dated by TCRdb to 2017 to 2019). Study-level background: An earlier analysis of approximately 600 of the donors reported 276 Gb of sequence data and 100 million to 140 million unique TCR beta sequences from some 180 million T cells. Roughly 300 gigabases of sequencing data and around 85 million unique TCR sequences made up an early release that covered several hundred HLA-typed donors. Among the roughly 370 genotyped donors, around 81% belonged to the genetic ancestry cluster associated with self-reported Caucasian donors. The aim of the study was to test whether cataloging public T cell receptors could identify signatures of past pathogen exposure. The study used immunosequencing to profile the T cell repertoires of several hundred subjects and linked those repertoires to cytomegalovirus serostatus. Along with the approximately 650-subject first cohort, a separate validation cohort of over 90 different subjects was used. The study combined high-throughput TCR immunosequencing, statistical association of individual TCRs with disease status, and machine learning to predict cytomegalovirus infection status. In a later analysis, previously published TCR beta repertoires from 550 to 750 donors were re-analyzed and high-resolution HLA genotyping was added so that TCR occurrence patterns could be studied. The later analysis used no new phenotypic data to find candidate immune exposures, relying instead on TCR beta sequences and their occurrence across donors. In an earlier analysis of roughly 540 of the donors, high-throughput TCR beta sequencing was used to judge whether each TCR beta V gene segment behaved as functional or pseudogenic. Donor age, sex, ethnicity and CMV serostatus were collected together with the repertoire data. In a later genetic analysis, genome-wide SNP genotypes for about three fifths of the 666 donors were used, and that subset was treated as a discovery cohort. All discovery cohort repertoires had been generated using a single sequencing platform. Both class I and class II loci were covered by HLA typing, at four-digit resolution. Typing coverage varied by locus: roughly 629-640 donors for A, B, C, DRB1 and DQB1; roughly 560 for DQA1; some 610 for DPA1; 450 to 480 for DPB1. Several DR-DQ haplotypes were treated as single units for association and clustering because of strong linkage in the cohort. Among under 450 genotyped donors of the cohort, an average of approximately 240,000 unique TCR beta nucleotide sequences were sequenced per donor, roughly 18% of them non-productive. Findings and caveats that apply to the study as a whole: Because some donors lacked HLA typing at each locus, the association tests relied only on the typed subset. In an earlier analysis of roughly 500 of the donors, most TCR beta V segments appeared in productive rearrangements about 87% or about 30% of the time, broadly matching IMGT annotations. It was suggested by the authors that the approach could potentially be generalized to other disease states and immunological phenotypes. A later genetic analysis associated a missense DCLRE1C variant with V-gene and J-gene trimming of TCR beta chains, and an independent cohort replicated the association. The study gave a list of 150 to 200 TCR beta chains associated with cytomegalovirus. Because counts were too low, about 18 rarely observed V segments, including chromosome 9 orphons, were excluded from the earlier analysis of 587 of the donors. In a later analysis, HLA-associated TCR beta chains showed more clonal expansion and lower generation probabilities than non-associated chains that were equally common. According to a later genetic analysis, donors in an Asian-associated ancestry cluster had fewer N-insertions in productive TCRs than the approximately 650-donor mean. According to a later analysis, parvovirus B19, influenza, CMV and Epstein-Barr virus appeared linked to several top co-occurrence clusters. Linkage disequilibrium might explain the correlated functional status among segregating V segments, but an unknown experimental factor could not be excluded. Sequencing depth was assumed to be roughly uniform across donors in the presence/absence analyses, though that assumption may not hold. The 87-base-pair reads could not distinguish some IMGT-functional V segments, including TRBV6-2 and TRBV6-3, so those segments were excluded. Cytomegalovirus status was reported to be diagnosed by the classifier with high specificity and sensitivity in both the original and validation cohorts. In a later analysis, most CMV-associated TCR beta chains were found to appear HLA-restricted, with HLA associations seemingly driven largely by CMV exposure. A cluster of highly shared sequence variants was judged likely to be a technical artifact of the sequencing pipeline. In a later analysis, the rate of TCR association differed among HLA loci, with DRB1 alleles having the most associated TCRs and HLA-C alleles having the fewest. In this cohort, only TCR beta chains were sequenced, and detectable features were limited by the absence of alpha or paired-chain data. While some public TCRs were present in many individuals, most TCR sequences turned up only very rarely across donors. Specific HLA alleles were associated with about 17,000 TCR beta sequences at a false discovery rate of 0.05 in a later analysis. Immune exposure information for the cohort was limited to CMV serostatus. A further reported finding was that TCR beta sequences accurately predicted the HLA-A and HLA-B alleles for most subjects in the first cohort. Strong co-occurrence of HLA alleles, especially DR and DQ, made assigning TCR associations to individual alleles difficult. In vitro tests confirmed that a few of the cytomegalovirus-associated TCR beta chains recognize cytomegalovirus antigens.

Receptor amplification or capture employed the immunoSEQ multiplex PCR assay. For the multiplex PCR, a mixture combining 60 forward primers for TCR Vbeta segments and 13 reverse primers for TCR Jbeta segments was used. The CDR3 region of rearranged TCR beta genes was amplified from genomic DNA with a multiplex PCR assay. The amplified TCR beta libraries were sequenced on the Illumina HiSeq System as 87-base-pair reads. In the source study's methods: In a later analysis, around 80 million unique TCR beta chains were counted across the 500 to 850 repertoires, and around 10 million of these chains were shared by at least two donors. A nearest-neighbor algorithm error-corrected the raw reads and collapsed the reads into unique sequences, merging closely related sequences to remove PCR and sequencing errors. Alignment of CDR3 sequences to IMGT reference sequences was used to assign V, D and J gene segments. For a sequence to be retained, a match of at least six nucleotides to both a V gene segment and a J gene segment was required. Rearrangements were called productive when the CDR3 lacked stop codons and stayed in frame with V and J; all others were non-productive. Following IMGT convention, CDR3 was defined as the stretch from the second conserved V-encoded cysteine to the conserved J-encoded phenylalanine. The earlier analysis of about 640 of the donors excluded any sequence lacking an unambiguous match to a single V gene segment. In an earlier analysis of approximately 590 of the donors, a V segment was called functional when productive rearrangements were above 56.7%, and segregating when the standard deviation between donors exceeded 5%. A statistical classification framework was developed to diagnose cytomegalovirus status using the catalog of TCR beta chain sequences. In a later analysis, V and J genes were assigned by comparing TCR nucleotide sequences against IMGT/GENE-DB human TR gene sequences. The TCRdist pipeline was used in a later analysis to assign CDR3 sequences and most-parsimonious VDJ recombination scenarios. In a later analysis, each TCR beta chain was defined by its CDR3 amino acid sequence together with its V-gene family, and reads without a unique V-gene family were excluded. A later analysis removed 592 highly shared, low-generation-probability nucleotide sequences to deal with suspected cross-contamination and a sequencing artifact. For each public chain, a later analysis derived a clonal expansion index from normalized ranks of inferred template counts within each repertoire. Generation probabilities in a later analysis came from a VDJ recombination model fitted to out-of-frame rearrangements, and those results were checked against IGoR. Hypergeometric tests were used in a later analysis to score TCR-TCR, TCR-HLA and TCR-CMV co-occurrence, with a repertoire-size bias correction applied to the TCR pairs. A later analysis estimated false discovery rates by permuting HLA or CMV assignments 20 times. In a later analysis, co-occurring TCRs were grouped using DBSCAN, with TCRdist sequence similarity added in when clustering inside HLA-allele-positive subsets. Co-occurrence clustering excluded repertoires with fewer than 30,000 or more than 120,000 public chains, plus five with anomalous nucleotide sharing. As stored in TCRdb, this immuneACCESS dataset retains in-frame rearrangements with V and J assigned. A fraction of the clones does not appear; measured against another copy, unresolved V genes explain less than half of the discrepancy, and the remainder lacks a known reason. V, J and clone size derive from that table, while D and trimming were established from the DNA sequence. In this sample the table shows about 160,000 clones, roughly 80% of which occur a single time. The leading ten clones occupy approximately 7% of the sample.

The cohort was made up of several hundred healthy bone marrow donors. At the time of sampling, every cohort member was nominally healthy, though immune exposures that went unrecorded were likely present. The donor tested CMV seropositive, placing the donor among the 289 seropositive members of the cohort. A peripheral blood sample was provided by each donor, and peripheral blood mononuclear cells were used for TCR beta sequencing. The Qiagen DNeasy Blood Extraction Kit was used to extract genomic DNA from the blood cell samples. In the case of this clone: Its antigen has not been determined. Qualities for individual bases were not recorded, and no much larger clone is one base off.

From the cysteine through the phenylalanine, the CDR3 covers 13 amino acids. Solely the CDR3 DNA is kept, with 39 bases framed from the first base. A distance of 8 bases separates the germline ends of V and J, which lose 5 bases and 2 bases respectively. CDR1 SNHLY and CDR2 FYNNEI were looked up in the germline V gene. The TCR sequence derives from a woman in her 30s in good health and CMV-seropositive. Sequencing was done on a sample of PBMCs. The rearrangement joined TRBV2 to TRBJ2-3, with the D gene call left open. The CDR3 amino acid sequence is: CASSYILTDTQYF. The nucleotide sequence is TGTGCCAGCAGTTACATCCTCACAGATACGCAGTATTTT.